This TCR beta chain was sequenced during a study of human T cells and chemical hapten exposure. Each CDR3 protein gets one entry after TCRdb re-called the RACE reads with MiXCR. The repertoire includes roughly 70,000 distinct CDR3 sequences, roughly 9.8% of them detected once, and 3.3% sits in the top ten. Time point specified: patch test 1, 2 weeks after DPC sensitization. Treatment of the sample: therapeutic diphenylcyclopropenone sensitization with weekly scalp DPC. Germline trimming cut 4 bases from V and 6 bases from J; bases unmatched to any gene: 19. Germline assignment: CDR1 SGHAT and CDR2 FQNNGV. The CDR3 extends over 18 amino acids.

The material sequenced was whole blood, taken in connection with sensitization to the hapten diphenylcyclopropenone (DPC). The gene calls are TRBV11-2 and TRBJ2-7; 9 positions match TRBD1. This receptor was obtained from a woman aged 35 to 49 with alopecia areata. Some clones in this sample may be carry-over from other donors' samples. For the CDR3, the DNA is TGTGCCAGCAGCTCCCTTTACCGGGACAGGGACTCCCAATCCGAGCAGTACTTC. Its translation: CASSSLYRDRDSQSEQYF.